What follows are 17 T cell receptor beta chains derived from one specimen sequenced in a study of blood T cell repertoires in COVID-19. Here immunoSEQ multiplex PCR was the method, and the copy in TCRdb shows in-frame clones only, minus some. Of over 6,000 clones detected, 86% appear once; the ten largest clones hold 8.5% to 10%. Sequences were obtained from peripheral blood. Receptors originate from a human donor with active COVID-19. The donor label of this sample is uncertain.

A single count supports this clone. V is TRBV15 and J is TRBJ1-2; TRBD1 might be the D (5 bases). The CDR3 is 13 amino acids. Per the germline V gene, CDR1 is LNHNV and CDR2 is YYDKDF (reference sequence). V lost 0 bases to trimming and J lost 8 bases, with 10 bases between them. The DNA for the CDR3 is TGTGCCACCAGCAGAGATTCTAACAGGGGCTACACCTTC. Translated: CATSRDSNRGYTF.

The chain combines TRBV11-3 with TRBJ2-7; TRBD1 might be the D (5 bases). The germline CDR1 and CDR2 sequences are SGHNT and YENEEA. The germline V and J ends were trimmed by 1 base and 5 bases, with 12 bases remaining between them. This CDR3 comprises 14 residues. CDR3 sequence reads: CASSLAGFGDEQYF. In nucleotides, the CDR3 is TGTGCCAGCAGCTTAGCAGGGTTCGGCGACGAGCAGTACTTC.

The CDR3 reads CATSYGGSSSYNEQFF. The CDR3 region has the DNA TGTGCCACCAGCTATGGCGGCTCGAGCTCCTACAATGAGCAGTTCTTC. The chain has TRBV15 and TRBJ2-1; no firm D call. CDR1 is LNHNV and CDR2 is YYDKDF in the germline V gene (reference sequence). The V end lost 5 bases, the J end lost 0 bases, and 14 bases lay between the germline ends. There are 16 residues in the CDR3.

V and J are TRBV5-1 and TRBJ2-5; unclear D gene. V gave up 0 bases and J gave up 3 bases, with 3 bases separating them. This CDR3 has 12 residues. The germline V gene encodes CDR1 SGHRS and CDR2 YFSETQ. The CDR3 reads CASSLAKETQYF. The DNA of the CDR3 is TGCGCCAGCAGCTTGGCCAAAGAGACCCAGTACTTC.

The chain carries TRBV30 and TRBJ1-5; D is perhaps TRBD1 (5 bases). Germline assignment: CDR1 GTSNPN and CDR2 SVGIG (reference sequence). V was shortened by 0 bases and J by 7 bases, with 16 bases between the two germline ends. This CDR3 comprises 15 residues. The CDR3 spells CAWSVGTTAGQPQHF. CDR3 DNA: TGTGCCTGGAGTGTCGGGACGACGGCGGGACAGCCCCAGCATTTT.

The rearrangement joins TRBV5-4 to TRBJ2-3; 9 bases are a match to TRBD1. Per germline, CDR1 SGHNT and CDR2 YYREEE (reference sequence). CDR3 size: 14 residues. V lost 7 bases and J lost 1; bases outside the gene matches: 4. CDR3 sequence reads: CASGQGYGTDTQYF. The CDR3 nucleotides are TGTGCCAGCGGACAGGGGTATGGCACAGATACGCAGTATTTT.

The CDR3 protein is CASSPSGRGTDTQYF. The CDR3 DNA is TGTGCCAGTTCACCGAGCGGGAGGGGTACAGATACGCAGTATTTT. The V gene is TRBV19, the J gene TRBJ2-3; 10 nucleotides line up with TRBD2. The CDR3 extends over 15 amino acids. From germline, CDR1 is LNHDA and CDR2 SQIVND (reference sequence). The V gene end was trimmed by 8 bases and the J gene end by 3 bases; junction bases not matched to a gene: 8.

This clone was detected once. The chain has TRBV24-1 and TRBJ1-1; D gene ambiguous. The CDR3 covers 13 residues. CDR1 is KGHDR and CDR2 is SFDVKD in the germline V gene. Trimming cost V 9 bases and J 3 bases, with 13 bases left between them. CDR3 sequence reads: CATVSARDTEAFF. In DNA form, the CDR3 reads TGTGCCACCGTTTCAGCGCGAGACACTGAAGCTTTCTTT.

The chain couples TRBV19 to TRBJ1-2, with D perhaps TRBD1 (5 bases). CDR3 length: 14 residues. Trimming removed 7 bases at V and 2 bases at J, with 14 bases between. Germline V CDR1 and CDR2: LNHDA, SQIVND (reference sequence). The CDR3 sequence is CASTLQAGNYGYTF. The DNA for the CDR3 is TGTGCCAGTACCTTACAGGCGGGGAACTATGGCTACACCTTC.

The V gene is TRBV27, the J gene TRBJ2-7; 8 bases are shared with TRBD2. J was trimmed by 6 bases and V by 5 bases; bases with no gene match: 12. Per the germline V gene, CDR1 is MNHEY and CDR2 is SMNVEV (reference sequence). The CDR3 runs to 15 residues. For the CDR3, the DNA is TGTGCCAGCAGTGTTACGGGAGGGGCAATGGGCGAGCAGTACTTC. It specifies CASSVTGGAMGEQYF.

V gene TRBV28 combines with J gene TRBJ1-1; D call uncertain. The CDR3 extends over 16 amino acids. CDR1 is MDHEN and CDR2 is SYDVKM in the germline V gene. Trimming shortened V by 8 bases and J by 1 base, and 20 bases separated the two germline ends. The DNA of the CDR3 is TGTGCCAGCCATTTAAACTCGGAGGGATCGAACACTGAAGCTTTCTTT. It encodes CASHLNSEGSNTEAFF.

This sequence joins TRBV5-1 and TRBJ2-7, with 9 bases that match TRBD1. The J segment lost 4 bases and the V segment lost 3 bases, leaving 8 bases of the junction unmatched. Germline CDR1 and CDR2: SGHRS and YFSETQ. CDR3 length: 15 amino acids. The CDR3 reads CASSSGTGSQYEQYF. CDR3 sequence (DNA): TGCGCCAGCAGCTCGGGGACAGGGAGTCAATACGAGCAGTACTTC.

Here the CDR3 reads CASSLETGIAEAFF. The CDR3 nucleotides read TGTGCCAGCTCACTCGAAACAGGGATCGCTGAAGCTTTCTTT. The V gene is TRBV18, the J gene TRBJ1-1, with D tentatively TRBD1 (6 bases). V lost 4 bases and J lost 6, with 15 bases in between. In germline, CDR1 is KGHSH, CDR2 LQKENI. The CDR3 has 14 residues.

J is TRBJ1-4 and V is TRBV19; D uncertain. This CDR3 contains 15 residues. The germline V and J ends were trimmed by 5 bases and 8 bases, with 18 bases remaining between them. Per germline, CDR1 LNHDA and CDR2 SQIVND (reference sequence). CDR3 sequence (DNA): TGTGCCAGTAGTTCCCGACCCTTCTTCGGGGAAAAACTGTTTTTT. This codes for CASSSRPFFGEKLFF.

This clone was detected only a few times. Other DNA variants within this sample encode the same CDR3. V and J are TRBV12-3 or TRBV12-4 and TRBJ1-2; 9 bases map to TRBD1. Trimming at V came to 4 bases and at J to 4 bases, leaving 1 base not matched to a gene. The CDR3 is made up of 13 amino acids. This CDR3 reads CASSSGQGYGYTF. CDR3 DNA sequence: TGTGCCAGCAGTTCGGGACAGGGCTATGGCTACACCTTC.

The CDR3 reads CASSPEAIQNEQFF. In DNA form, the CDR3 reads TGTGCCAGCAGCCCTGAGGCCATACAAAATGAGCAGTTCTTC. The rearrangement joins TRBV4-2 to TRBJ2-1; D is ambiguous. Trimming cost V 4 bases and J 7 bases, with 14 bases left between them. There are 14 residues in the CDR3. Germline lookup yields CDR1 LGHNA and CDR2 YNFKEQ.

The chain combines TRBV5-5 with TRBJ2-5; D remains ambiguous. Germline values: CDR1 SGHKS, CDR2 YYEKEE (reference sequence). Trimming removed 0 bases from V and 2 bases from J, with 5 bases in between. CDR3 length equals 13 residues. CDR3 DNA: TGTGCCAGCAGCTTGGGCAGTCAAGAGACCCAGTACTTC. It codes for CASSLGSQETQYF.